What follows are 17 T cell receptor beta chains derived from one specimen sequenced in a study of breast tumors, draining lymph nodes, adjacent tissues (dated by TCRdb to 2016 to 2017). Library generation was performed with multiplex PCR. Sequencing used an Illumina HiSeq 2000. TCRdb itself trimmed the public reads at Q25 with fastp, ran MiXCR and retained productive beta chains. Every CDR3 protein is listed once, alongside the most common genes and DNA of its rows. The sample has about 230,000 distinct CDR3 sequences on record, approximately 30% of them singletons. Roughly 1.3% of the sample belongs to the ten largest clones. Lymph node samples came from the axillary draining lymph nodes of breast cancer patients. The specimen sequenced was axillary lymph node tissue. Receptors originate from a female donor with breast cancer. Some clones in this sample may be carry-over from other donors' samples.

A note on this clonotype: A read error may be the cause here, since a much bigger clone is one base away. The chain combines TRBV6-1 with TRBJ2-7, with unresolved D. CDR1 MNHNS and CDR2 SASEGT come from the germline V gene. The CDR3 consists of 13 residues. Trimming shortened V by 0 bases and J by 8 bases, and 11 bases separated the two germline ends. The CDR3 loop reads CASSEARRGKQYF. CDR3 in DNA: TGTGCCAGCAGTGAAGCTCGCAGAGGCAAGCAGTACTTC.

As regards this clonotype: A single base separates this from a much larger clone, so it may be a read error. The chain joins TRBV6-2 or TRBV6-3 to TRBJ2-2; maybe TRBD2 (5 bases). The V end was cut by 7 bases, the J end by 4 bases, with 13 bases between. Germline loops: CDR1 MNHEY, CDR2 SVGEGT. CDR3 length equals 14 residues. CDR3 residues: CASKVAPSTGELFF. For the CDR3, the DNA is TGTGCCAGCAAGGTAGCGCCGAGCACCGGGGAGCTGTTTTTT.

The chain links TRBV24-1 to TRBJ1-3; possibly TRBD1 for D (5 bases). This CDR3 spans 14 amino acids. The germline CDR1 and CDR2 sequences are KGHDR and SFDVKD. Trimming removed 4 bases at V and 4 bases at J, with 10 bases between. CDR3 amino acids: CATSDRVRGNTIYF. The CDR3 nucleotides read TGTGCCACCAGTGACAGGGTGCGAGGAAACACCATATATTTT.

This clonotype was counted at least ten times. The rearrangement uses TRBV6-5 and TRBJ2-2, with 7 bases aligning to TRBD1. V shed 6 bases, J shed 7 bases, and the junction held 8 bases outside the gene matches. CDR1 and CDR2 (germline): MNHEY, SVGAGI. CDR3 length: 14 amino acids. The CDR3 coding sequence is TGTGCCAGCAGCAGGGACAGAAGTAACGGGGAGCTGTTTTTT. Translating gives CASSRDRSNGELFF.

This clonotype was observed a few times. Possible read error: a much larger clone is one base away. CDR3 sequence (DNA): TGTGCCAGCAGCGTAGCGCGGGAGGTAAGGGAGCAGTCCTTC. Its translation is CASSVAREVREQSF. The J gene is TRBJ2-7, the V gene TRBV9; 8 nucleotides agree with TRBD2. CDR3 size: 14 residues. Germline CDR1 SGDLS, CDR2 YYNGEE.

The gene calls are TRBV7-9 and TRBJ1-4, with 11 bases matching TRBD1. Per germline, CDR1 SEHNR and CDR2 FQNEAQ (reference sequence). CDR3 length: 15 residues. V lost 4 bases and J lost 8; bases outside the gene matches: 6. For the CDR3, the DNA is TGTGCCAGCAGCTCCGGGACAGGGGGTAGAGAAAAACTGTTTTTT. Translated: CASSSGTGGREKLFF.

This clonotype was observed many times. The chain joins TRBV9 to TRBJ2-7; no clear D. The CDR3 extends over 13 amino acids. Germline V gene data show CDR1 as SGDLS and CDR2 as YYNGEE. V was clipped by 0 bases and J by 0 bases, with 4 bases between them. The CDR3 DNA reads TGTGCCAGCAGCGTAGGGAGCTCCTACGAGCAGTACTTC. Its translation: CASSVGSSYEQYF.

This clonotype appeared many times. This chain joins TRBV20-1 and TRBJ2-5, with D possibly TRBD2 on 5 matching bases. This CDR3 has 14 residues. V was cut by 6 bases and J by 2 bases, with 16 bases left in between. The germline CDR1 and CDR2 sequences are DFQATT and SNEGSKA (reference sequence). In nucleotides, the CDR3 is TGCAGTGCGACGGCTAGCCGGCAGCAAGAGACCCAGTACTTC. The encoded protein is CSATASRQQETQYF.

This chain joins TRBV29-1 and TRBJ1-6; 9 positions match TRBD1. The CDR3 totals 14 residues. Germline V gives CDR1 SQVTM, CDR2 ANQGSEA. V shed 6 bases, J shed 10 bases, and the junction held 10 bases outside the gene matches. CDR3 sequence: CSVGGQGNGSPLHF. In DNA, the CDR3 is TGCAGCGTGGGAGGACAGGGGAACGGCTCACCCCTCCACTTT.

This rearrangement joins TRBV15 to TRBJ1-2; maybe TRBD1 (5 bases). The V end was cut by 1 base, the J end by 6 bases, with 15 bases between. Germline V CDR1 and CDR2: LNHNV, YYDKDF (reference sequence). This CDR3 comprises 15 residues. CDR3 amino acids: CATSRGGTGIHGYTF. The CDR3 bases are TGTGCCACCAGCAGAGGGGGGACTGGAATCCATGGCTACACCTTC.

The rearrangement joins TRBV9 to TRBJ1-6, with D tentatively TRBD1 (6 bases). V was cut by 0 bases and J by 6 bases, with 7 bases left in between. CDR3 size: 14 residues. Germline V gives CDR1 SGDLS, CDR2 YYNGEE. CDR3: CASSVEQGNSPLHF. The DNA of the CDR3 is TGTGCCAGCAGCGTAGAACAGGGTAATTCACCCCTCCACTTT.

The sample holds many counts of this clonotype. This chain links TRBV9 with TRBJ2-2, with D tentatively TRBD2 (7 bases). The length of the CDR3 is 14 residues. CDR1 is SGDLS, CDR2 YYNGEE, per germline. The ends were cut back, 9 bases at V and 1 base at J, with 13 bases in the middle. The CDR3 bases are TGTGCCACAGGGAGGGGGTTGAACACCGGGGAGCTGTTTTTT. Translating it yields CATGRGLNTGELFF.

Concerning this clonotype itself: An end of the junction does not agree with germline; a read error may underlie this. The CDR3 is CASSHSNIGTKLAQYF. DNA of the CDR3: TGTGCCAGCAGTCACTCGAATATCGGGACTAAGTTAGCGCAGTATTTT. The rearrangement uses TRBV6-4 and TRBJ2-3; the match to TRBD2 covers 7 bases. Germline-derived CDR1 and CDR2 are MRHNA and SNTAGT. This CDR3 has 16 residues.

Ten or more counts support this clonotype. This chain links TRBV30 with TRBJ1-5; D is unclear. Trimming cost V 4 bases and J 0 bases, with 16 bases left between them. Germline CDR1 and CDR2: GTSNPN and SVGIG (reference sequence). The CDR3 consists of 16 residues. The CDR3 DNA sequence: TGTGCCTGGACCCTAGGACCGCCGAATAGCAATCAGCCCCAGCATTTT. Translating gives CAWTLGPPNSNQPQHF.

The chain has TRBV12-3 or TRBV12-4 and TRBJ2-2, with 8 bases fitting TRBD2. This CDR3 spans 16 amino acids. V lost 8 bases and J lost 2; bases outside the gene matches: 10. Here the CDR3 DNA reads TGTGCCAGCGGGCACTCGGGGGGGCACAACACCGGGGAGCTGTTTTTT. This codes for CASGHSGGHNTGELFF.

This clonotype has ten or more counts. The genes are TRBV9 and TRBJ2-3; D is perhaps TRBD2 (5 bases). The germline gives CDR1 SGDLS, CDR2 YYNGEE. CDR3 length equals 14 residues. V lost 0 bases, J lost 10 bases, and 15 bases lay in between. CDR3 in amino acids: CASSVGTLSVPQYF. Written as DNA, the CDR3 is TGTGCCAGCAGCGTAGGGACTCTTTCTGTGCCGCAGTATTTT.

V gene TRBV3-1 combines with J gene TRBJ1-1, with D uncertain. CDR1 LGHDT and CDR2 YNNKEL come from the germline V gene (reference sequence). The CDR3 is 12 amino acids. V was shortened by 3 bases and J by 6 bases, with 8 bases between the two germline ends. CDR3 nucleotides: TGTGCCAGCAGCCACCGGACCTCTGAAGCTTTCTTT. Its protein is CASSHRTSEAFF.